This T cell receptor (beta chain) was captured by sequencing in a study of T and B cells in COVID-19 patients. Study summary: The recovered cohort's median age was about 36 years, versus 65 to 80 years in active infection.

Each TRB amplification used roughly 250-550 ng of genomic DNA from blood. Findings of the study overall: Patients with COVID-19 reportedly showed strongly skewed T cell receptor beta variable and joining gene usage.

BIOMED2 TRB-A/B primer pools were used in multiplex TRB PCR. TCRdb called the multiplex PCR reads again in MiXCR, with one record for every CDR3 protein. The data show 6,500 to 8,500 distinct CDR3 sequences, about 30% seen once. For this clonotype: Its matching antigen is unknown.

CDR1 is SQVTM and CDR2 is ANQGSEA in the germline V gene. The CDR3 runs to 15 residues. V gave up 4 bases and J gave up 0 bases; unmatched junction bases: 5. The TCR sequence derives from a human donor with active COVID-19. J is TRBJ2-1 and V is TRBV29-1, with TRBD1 matching over 8 bases. The sample was blood. The CDR3 loop is CSVVARGRSYNEQFF. In DNA form, the CDR3 reads TGCAGCGTTGTAGCCAGGGGGCGCTCCTACAATGAGCAGTTCTTC.